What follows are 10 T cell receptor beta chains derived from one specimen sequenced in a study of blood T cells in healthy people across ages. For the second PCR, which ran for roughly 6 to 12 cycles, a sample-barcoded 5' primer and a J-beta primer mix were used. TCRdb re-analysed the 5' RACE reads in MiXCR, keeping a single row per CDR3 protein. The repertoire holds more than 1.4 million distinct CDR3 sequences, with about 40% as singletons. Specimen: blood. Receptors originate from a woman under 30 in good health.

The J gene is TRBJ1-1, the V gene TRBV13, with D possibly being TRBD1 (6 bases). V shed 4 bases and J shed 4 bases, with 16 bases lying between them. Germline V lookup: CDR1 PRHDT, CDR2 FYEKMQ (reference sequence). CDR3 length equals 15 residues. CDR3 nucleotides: TGTGCCAGCAGCTCCCGAGGGGGGTTGGCCACTGAAGCTTTCTTT. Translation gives CASSSRGGLATEAFF. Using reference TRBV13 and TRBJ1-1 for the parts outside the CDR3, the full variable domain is AAGVIQSPRHLIKEKRETATLKCYPIPRHDTVYWYQQGPGQDPQFLISFYEKMQSDKGSIPDRFSAQQFSDYHSELNMSSLELGDSALYFCASSSRGGLATEAFFGQGTRLTVV.

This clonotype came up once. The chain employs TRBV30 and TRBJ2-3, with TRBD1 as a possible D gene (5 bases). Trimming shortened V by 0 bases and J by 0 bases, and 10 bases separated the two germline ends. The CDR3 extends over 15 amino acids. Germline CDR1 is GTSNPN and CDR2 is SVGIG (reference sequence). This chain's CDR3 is CAWSVGAKSTDTQYF. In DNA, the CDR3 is TGTGCCTGGAGTGTAGGGGCAAAGAGCACAGATACGCAGTATTTT.

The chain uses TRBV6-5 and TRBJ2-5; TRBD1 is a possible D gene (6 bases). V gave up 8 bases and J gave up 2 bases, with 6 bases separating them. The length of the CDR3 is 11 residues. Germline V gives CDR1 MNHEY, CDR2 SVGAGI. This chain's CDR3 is CASQGQETQYF. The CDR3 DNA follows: TGTGCCAGCCAGGGGCAAGAGACCCAGTACTTC.

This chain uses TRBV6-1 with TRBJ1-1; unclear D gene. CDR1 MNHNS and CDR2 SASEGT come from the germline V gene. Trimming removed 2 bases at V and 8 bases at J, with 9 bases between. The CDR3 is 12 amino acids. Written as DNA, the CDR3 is TGTGCCAGCAGTGAATTCTTCAGCGAAGCTTTCTTT. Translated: CASSEFFSEAFF.

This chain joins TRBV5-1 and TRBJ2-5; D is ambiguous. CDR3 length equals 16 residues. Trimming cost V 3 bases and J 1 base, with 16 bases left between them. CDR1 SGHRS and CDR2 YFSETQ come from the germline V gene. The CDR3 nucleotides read TGCGCCAGCAGCTCGAGTGGGAAGAGCCCCCAAGAGACCCAGTACTTC. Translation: CASSSSGKSPQETQYF.

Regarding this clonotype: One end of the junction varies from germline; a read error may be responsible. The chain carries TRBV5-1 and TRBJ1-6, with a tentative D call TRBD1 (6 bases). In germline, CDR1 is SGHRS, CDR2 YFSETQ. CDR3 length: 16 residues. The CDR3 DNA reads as TGCGCCAGCAGCTGGGACCAGGACAGTATGTATTCACCCCCCCACTTT. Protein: CASSWDQDSMYSPPHF. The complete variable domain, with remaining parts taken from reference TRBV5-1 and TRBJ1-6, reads KAGVTQTPRYLIKTRGQQVTLSCSPISGHRSVSWYQQTPGQGLQFLFEYFSETQRNKGNFPGRFSGRQFSNSRSEMNVSTLELGDSALYLCASSWDQDSMYSPPHFGNGTRLTVT.

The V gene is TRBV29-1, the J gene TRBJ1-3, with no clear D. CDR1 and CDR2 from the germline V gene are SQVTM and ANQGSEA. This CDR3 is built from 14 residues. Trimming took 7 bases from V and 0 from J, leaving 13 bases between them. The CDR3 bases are TGCAGCGATAGATTAGGCCCCTCTGGAAACACCATATATTTT. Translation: CSDRLGPSGNTIYF. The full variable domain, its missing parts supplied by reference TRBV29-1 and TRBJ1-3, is SAVISQKPSRDICQRGTSLTIQCQVDSQVTMMFWYRQQPGQSLTLIATANQGSEATYESGFVIDKFPISRPNLTFSTLTVSNMSPEDSSIYLCSDRLGPSGNTIYFGEGSWLTVV.

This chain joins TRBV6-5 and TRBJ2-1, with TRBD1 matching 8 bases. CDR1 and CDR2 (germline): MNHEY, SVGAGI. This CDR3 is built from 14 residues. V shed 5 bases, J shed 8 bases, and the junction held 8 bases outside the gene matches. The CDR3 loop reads CASSDLSGGYEQFF. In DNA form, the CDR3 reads TGTGCCAGCAGTGACCTCTCAGGGGGCTATGAGCAGTTCTTC.

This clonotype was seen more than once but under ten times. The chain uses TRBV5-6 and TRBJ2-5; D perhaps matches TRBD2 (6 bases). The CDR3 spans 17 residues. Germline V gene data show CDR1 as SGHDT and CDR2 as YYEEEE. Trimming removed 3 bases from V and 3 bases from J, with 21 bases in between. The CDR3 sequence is CASSSPLSTGEEETQYF. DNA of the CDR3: TGTGCCAGCAGCTCCCCTCTTTCCACGGGGGAGGAAGAGACCCAGTACTTC.

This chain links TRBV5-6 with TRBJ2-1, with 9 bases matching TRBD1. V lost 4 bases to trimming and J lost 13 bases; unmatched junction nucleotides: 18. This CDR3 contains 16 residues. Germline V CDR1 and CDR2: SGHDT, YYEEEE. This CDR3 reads CASSDIQGAKDETQFF. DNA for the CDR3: TGTGCCAGCAGCGATATACAGGGGGCTAAGGATGAGACCCAGTTCTTC.